This TCR beta chain was retrieved from a study of T cells in localized non-small cell lung cancer. Study results and limitations: Uninvolved adjacent lung showed higher T cell clonality than tumor.

The CDR3 spans 13 residues. V lost 4 bases, J lost 1 base, and 7 bases lay in between. Germline values: CDR1 MNHEY, CDR2 SVGAGI. As regards this clone: Its antigen is not known.

The repertoire was sequenced with immunoSEQ multiplex PCR; TCRdb's copy has only in-frame clones and lacks some. The sample gives around 140,000 clones, roughly 90% of which show up once; roughly 1.8% is in the top ten. This specimen was peripheral blood, taken before any cancer treatment. The chain has TRBV6-5 and TRBJ1-1; D uncertain. This receptor was taken from a female donor older than 55 with stage I lung adenocarcinoma. For the CDR3, the DNA is TGTGCCAGCAGTTCGCGGAAGAACACTGAAGCTTTCTTT. Translating it yields CASSSRKNTEAFF.